The 8 T cell receptor beta chains in this list originate from one sample, sequenced in a study of blood T cell repertoires in COVID-19. The method was immunoSEQ multiplex PCR; TCRdb's version includes in-frame clones alone and lacks a portion of them. The data show over 200,000 clones, about 87% seen once. Sequencing was done on a sample of peripheral blood. The receptors were gathered from a man aged 55 to 69 who had recovered from COVID-19.

The chain is built from TRBV19 and TRBJ1-2; D unclear. Trimming stripped 6 bases from V and 5 bases from J, with 10 bases between. Germline-derived CDR1 and CDR2 are LNHDA and SQIVND (reference sequence). This CDR3 region has 12 residues. CDR3 bases: TGTGCCAGTAGCCAGCGAGATTATGGCTACACCTTC. Residues: CASSQRDYGYTF.

The chain recombines TRBV10-1 with TRBJ1-1; 7 bases are shared with TRBD1. Trimming at V came to 5 bases and at J to 1 base, leaving 7 bases not matched to a gene. Germline CDR1 reads WNHNN; CDR2 reads SYGVQD (reference sequence). The CDR3 has 15 amino acids. The CDR3 DNA reads TGCGCCAGCAGTCAATACCGGGACAGGAACACTGAAGCTTTCTTT. This codes for CASSQYRDRNTEAFF.

The V call is TRBV5-4, the J call TRBJ1-2; the match to TRBD1 covers 8 bases. This CDR3 contains 12 residues. The ends lost 3 bases at V and 7 bases at J; junction bases unmatched: 2. CDR1 is SGHNT, CDR2 YYREEE, per germline (reference sequence). CDR3 sequence (DNA): TGTGCCAGCAGCTCGGACAGGGTTGGCTACACCTTC. It codes for CASSSDRVGYTF.

The V call is TRBV4-1, the J call TRBJ1-2; 10 bases agree with TRBD1. The trim removed 1 base at V and 7 bases at J, leaving 12 bases unmatched. CDR1 and CDR2 from the germline V gene are MGHRA and YSYEKL. The CDR3 contains 17 residues. The CDR3, as DNA: TGCGCCAGCAGCCAAGGACCGGGACAGGGGACTTTCCCTGGCTACACCTTC. Its protein is CASSQGPGQGTFPGYTF.

The gene calls are TRBV19 and TRBJ2-5; D perhaps matches TRBD2 (7 bases). The CDR3 has 16 residues. V was cut by 0 bases and J by 7 bases, with 18 bases left in between. Germline V gene lookup returns CDR1 LNHDA and CDR2 SQIVND (reference sequence). CDR3: CASSIDFPLGGGTQYF. The CDR3 nucleotides are TGTGCCAGTAGTATAGACTTTCCCCTAGGGGGGGGGACCCAGTACTTC.

This clone was observed a few times. The J gene is TRBJ1-5, the V gene TRBV7-9; D is ambiguous. The V gene's germline CDR1 is SEHNR and CDR2 FQNEAQ (reference sequence). The CDR3 length is 13 residues. With 5 bases removed from V and 9 bases from J, the gap between germline ends came to 14 bases. CDR3 loop: CASSREGTGPQHF. The CDR3 region has the DNA TGTGCCAGCAGCCGGGAGGGTACGGGGCCCCAGCATTTT. The whole variable domain, filled in from reference TRBV7-9 and TRBJ1-5, reads DTGVSQNPRHKITKRGQNVTFRCDPISEHNRLYWYRQTLGQGPEFLTYFQNEAQLEKSRLLSDRFSAERPKGSFSTLEIQRTEQGDSAMYLCASSREGTGPQHFGDGTRLSIL.

V and J are TRBV2 and TRBJ2-5; 7 positions agree with TRBD1. The CDR3 length is 13 residues. Germline V gene data show CDR1 as SNHLY and CDR2 as FYNNEI. Trimming took 11 bases from V and 2 from J; bases not matched to a gene: 8. CDR3 coding DNA: TGTGCCGGAAGGACAGGTGCGCAAGAGACCCAGTACTTC. This translates into CAGRTGAQETQYF. Drawing the rest from reference TRBV2 and TRBJ2-5, the complete variable domain is EPEVTQTPSHQVTQMGQEVILRCVPISNHLYFYWYRQILGQKVEFLVSFYNNEISEKSEIFDDQFSVERPDGSNFTLKIRSTKLEDSAMYFCAGRTGAQETQYFGPGTRLLVL.

This chain joins TRBV5-1 and TRBJ2-5; TRBD2 aligns across 14 bases. CDR1 is SGHRS, CDR2 YFSETQ, per germline. V lost 0 bases and J lost 5; bases outside the gene matches: 3. The CDR3 is 16 residues long. The CDR3 protein is CASSLGLAGGAETQYF. The CDR3 nucleotides read TGCGCCAGCAGCTTGGGACTAGCGGGGGGGGCGGAGACCCAGTACTTC.